This T cell receptor (beta chain) was captured in a study of blood T cell repertoires in COVID-19. V gave up 1 base and J gave up 9 bases, with 7 bases separating them. Germline lookup yields CDR1 LGHDT and CDR2 YNNKEL (reference sequence). The CDR3 loop spans 12 amino acids. Method: immunoSEQ multiplex PCR; TCRdb's copy keeps in-frame clones and lacks some. The sample shows roughly 260,000 clones, approximately 88% of them seen only once. This chain connects TRBV3-1 (or the pseudogene TRBV3-2) to TRBJ2-1; tentative D call: TRBD2 (5 bases). This TCR was recovered from a woman aged 25 to 45 with acute COVID-19. The sequencing input was PBMCs or T cells enriched from blood (not recorded which). The CDR3 is CASSQGGREQFF. CDR3 coding DNA: TGTGCCAGCAGCCAAGGCGGGCGTGAGCAGTTCTTC.